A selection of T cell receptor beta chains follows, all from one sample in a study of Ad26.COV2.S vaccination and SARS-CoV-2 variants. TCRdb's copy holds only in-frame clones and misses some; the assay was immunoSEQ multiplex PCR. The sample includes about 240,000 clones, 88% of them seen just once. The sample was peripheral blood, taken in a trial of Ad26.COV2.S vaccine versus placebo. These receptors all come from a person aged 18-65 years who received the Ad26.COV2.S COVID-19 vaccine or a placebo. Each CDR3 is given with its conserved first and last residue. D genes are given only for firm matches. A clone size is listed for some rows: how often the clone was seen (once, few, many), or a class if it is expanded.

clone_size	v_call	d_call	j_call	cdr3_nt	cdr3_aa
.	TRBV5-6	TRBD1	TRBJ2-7	TGTGCCAGCAGCTTGGTGGACAGGGGGCTTTACGAGCAGTACTTC	CASSLVDRGLYEQYF
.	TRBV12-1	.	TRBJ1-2	TGTGCCAGCGGCGCGCCCCAGCGGAGTAACTATGGCTACACCTTC	CASGAPQRSNYGYTF
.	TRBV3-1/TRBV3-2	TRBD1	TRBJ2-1	TGTGCCAGCACCTCGGGACAGGTATTCAATGAGCAGTTCTTC	CASTSGQVFNEQFF
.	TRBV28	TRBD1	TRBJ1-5	TGTGCCAGCAGTCCCCCCTGGACAGGGGGAAATCAGCCCCAGCATTTT	CASSPPWTGGNQPQHF
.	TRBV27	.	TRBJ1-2	TGTGCCAGCAGTTTAAGTCAGGTCCACCTCTATGGCTACACCTTC	CASSLSQVHLYGYTF
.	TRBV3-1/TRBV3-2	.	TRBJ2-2	TGTGCCAGCAGCCAAGAGCCCGGGGCGGACTACACCGGGGAGCTGTTTTTT	CASSQEPGADYTGELFF
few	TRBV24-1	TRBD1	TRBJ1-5	TGTGCCACCAGTACAGGGGTTCGTCAGCCCCAGCATTTT	CATSTGVRQPQHF
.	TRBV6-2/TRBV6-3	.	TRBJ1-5	TGTGCCAGCAGTAGGTCTGGGGGCAATCAGCCCCAGCATTTT	CASSRSGGNQPQHF
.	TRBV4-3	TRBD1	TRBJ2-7	TGCGCCAGCAGCCAAGAGGGACAGGGGGTAAACGAGCAGTACTTC	CASSQEGQGVNEQYF
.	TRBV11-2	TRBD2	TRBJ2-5	TGTGCCAGCAGCATACCGGGACTAGCGGGGACAGAGACCCAGTACTTC	CASSIPGLAGTETQYF
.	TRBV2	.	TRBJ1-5	TGTGCCAGCAGCGGAAGACAGACCAATCAGCCCCAGCATTTT	CASSGRQTNQPQHF
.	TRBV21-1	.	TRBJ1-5	TGTGCCAGCAGCAAAAGCACCGGTCGGAGGGCATGGAGCAATCAGCCCCAGCATTTT	CASSKSTGRRAWSNQPQHF
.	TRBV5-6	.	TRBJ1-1	TGTGCCAGCAGCCCTCCACCCGGGTCAAACACTGAAGCTTTCTTT	CASSPPPGSNTEAFF
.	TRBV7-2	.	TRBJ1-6	TGTGCCAGCAGCTTAGAGGGACGGAGTAATTCACCCCTCCACTTT	CASSLEGRSNSPLHF
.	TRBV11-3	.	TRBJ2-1	TGTGCCAGCAGCCCCCGTGGCACATATACAAACAATGAGCAGTTCTTC	CASSPRGTYTNNEQFF
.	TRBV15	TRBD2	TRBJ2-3	TGTGCCACCAGCTGGGAGGGGAGCGGGGGGGGCACAGATACGCAGTATTTT	CATSWEGSGGGTDTQYF
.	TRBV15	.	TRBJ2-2	TGTGCCACCAGCAGAGGTCGGTTGAGGGTCGGCGGTCACACCGGGGAGCTGTTTTTT	CATSRGRLRVGGHTGELFF
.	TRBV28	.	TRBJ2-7	TGTGCCAGCAGTTCCCCTCCGGGCCACTTCGAGCAGTACTTC	CASSSPPGHFEQYF
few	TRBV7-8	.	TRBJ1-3	TGTGCCAGCAGTTACCCGGGCGATGGGGACACCTTTACTCCCTACTCTGGAAACACCATATATTTT	CASSYPGDGDTFTPYSGNTIYF
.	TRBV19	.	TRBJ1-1	TGTGCCAGTACCTCAGGGGCGACTGAAGCTTTCTTT	CASTSGATEAFF
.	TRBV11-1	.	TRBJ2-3	TGTGCCAGCAGCCCTGCCCCTCTGTACACAGATACGCAGTATTTT	CASSPAPLYTDTQYF
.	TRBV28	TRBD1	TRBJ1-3	TGTGCCAGCAGTTTGTCGACAGGGATTTTTGCTGGAAACACCATATATTTT	CASSLSTGIFAGNTIYF
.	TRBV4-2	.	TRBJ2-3	TGTGCCAGCAGCCAAAGGGACACCACAGATACGCAGTATTTT	CASSQRDTTDTQYF
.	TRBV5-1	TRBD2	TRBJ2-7	TGCGCCAGCAGCTTAGGGACTAGCGGGCCTACCTCCTACGAGCAGTACTTC	CASSLGTSGPTSYEQYF